This TCR beta chain was recovered during a study of T cell responses to AZD1222 COVID-19 vaccine. Background on the study: Second doses were pooled across both intervals (about 4 or about 12 weeks). Study results and caveats: Only after the peak T cell response were repertoires sampled. At baseline, seropositivity was found in only a handful of AZD1222 recipients.

Here immunoSEQ multiplex PCR was the method, and the copy in TCRdb shows in-frame clones only, minus some. Of 95,000 to 150,000 clones listed, roughly 88% are singletons. A word on this clone: Antigen specificity is unknown.

Trimming shortened V by 4 bases and J by 2 bases, and 12 bases separated the two germline ends. Germline V gene sequence: CDR1 LGHDT, CDR2 YNNKEL (reference sequence). CDR3 length: 14 amino acids. The specimen comprised peripheral blood, sampled on day 0 of AZD1222 vaccination. The source is an adult in good health. The genes are TRBV3-1 (or the pseudogene TRBV3-2) and TRBJ2-7, with D perhaps being TRBD1 or TRBD2 (5 bases each). The CDR3: CASSPRDATYEQYF. CDR3 nucleotide sequence: TGTGCCAGCAGCCCCCGGGACGCCACCTACGAGCAGTACTTC.